These 30 T cell receptor beta chains were sequenced from one sample in a study of radiation and T cells in renal cell carcinoma. The repertoire was sequenced with immunoSEQ multiplex PCR; TCRdb's copy has only in-frame clones and lacks some. The table has roughly 100,000 clones, 75% to 90% seen once. Time point: baseline pretreatment blood. The sample's treatment: 15 Gy SBRT to primary tumor, nephrectomy 4 weeks later. Sample: blood, taken from a patient whose treatment included radiotherapy and nephrectomy. The source is a man aged 45-65 years with renal cell carcinoma.

The chain recombines TRBV27 with TRBJ2-7, with no clear D. Germline values: CDR1 MNHEY, CDR2 SMNVEV (reference sequence). V shed 5 bases and J shed 0 bases, with 20 bases lying between them. CDR3 size: 17 residues. CDR3 sequence reads: CASSPHPGRQSSYEQYF. The CDR3 DNA reads TGTGCCAGCAGTCCCCACCCCGGACGGCAAAGCTCCTACGAGCAGTACTTC.

This clone turned up a few times. The chain recombines TRBV5-1 with TRBJ2-1; 8 nucleotides match TRBD2. Trimming took 3 bases from V and 3 from J; bases not matched to a gene: 8. CDR3 length: 16 residues. The V gene's germline CDR1 is SGHRS and CDR2 YFSETQ. The CDR3, as DNA: TGCGCCAGCAGCTCGACCGGGACTAGGGTCTACAATGAGCAGTTCTTC. Amino acids: CASSSTGTRVYNEQFF.

The V gene is TRBV30, the J gene TRBJ1-2, with D perhaps TRBD1 (5 bases). The ends were cut back, 5 bases at V and 8 bases at J, with 24 bases in the middle. The CDR3 is made up of 15 amino acids. From germline, CDR1 is GTSNPN and CDR2 SVGIG (reference sequence). CDR3 protein: CAWGPPQGASSGYTF. CDR3 DNA: TGTGCCTGGGGTCCCCCCCAAGGGGCGTCCTCGGGCTACACCTTC.

The V gene is TRBV5-1, the J gene TRBJ2-3, with D perhaps matching TRBD2 (5 bases). Trimming removed 2 bases at V and 1 base at J, with 14 bases between. The CDR3 sequence is 16 residues long. The V gene's germline CDR1 is SGHRS and CDR2 YFSETQ. This CDR3 is CASSLESGVGTDTQYF. The DNA for the CDR3 is TGCGCCAGCAGCTTAGAATCCGGGGTCGGCACAGATACGCAGTATTTT.

This rearrangement joins TRBV19 to TRBJ2-3; 7 bases align to TRBD1. The CDR3 length is 14 residues. Trimming took 7 bases from V and 14 from J; bases not matched to a gene: 18. CDR1 and CDR2 (germline): LNHDA, SQIVND (reference sequence). Here the CDR3 reads CASTLREPGQRWYF. As DNA, the CDR3 is TGTGCCAGTACCTTGAGGGAACCGGGACAGCGCTGGTATTTT.

The chain couples TRBV6-5 to TRBJ1-1; TRBD1 might be the D (5 bases). Trimming shortened V by 0 bases and J by 5 bases, and 10 bases separated the two germline ends. The CDR3 consists of 14 residues. Germline V gives CDR1 MNHEY, CDR2 SVGAGI. CDR3 coding DNA: TGTGCCAGCAGTTACTCGACCAGGGAGACTGAAGCTTTCTTT. Protein product: CASSYSTRETEAFF.

The chain combines TRBV6-5 with TRBJ2-7; 7 positions agree with TRBD1. CDR1 is MNHEY, CDR2 SVGAGI, per germline. This CDR3 is 15 amino acids long. V shed 6 bases and J 1 base; nucleotides not matched to a gene: 9. The CDR3 region has the DNA TGTGCCAGCAGCTTCTGGGACAGTACTTCCTACGAGCAGTACTTC. This sequence encodes CASSFWDSTSYEQYF.

This chain uses TRBV9 with TRBJ2-3; the match to TRBD2 covers 9 bases. Looked up from germline, CDR1 is SGDLS and CDR2 is YYNGEE. The V gene end was trimmed by 4 bases and the J gene end by 4 bases; junction bases not matched to a gene: 10. This CDR3 has 16 residues. CDR3 coding DNA: TGTGCCAGCAGCTCAACCGGGACTAGCACCCCAGATACGCAGTATTTT. Translating gives CASSSTGTSTPDTQYF.

The chain links TRBV7-3 to TRBJ2-7, with D possibly TRBD2 on 7 matching bases. Germline CDR1 and CDR2: SGHTA and FQGTGA. Trimming removed 2 bases at V and 4 bases at J, with 15 bases between. The CDR3 runs 15 residues. The chain's CDR3 is CASSLGGASPYEQYF. The CDR3 DNA reads as TGTGCCAGCAGCTTAGGGGGGGCCAGTCCTTACGAGCAGTACTTC.

The CDR3 DNA reads TGCAGCGTTGCGGTGCGGGGTGACAATGAGCAGTTCTTC. This sequence encodes CSVAVRGDNEQFF. The chain is built from TRBV29-1 and TRBJ2-1; D perhaps matches TRBD2 (6 bases). Germline-derived CDR1 and CDR2 are SQVTM and ANQGSEA. Trimming took 4 bases from V and 5 from J, leaving 12 bases between them. The CDR3 length is 13 residues.

The rearrangement uses TRBV11-2 and TRBJ1-2; no clear D gene. The CDR3 is 15 residues long. Trimming took 5 bases from V and 4 from J, leaving 17 bases between them. CDR1 and CDR2 from the germline V gene are SGHAT and FQNNGV. The CDR3 region is CASSPSGETSYGYTF. CDR3 coding DNA: TGTGCCAGCAGCCCCAGCGGAGAAACATCCTATGGCTACACCTTC.

This chain joins TRBV9 and TRBJ2-1, with 16 bases fitting TRBD2. The CDR3 covers 17 residues. Unmatched junction bases numbered 7, after V lost 4 bases and J lost 6 bases. Per germline, CDR1 SGDLS and CDR2 YYNGEE. For the CDR3, the DNA is TGTGCCAGCAGCTCACCGGGACTAGCGGGGGGGCCCAATGAGCAGTTCTTC. Translating gives CASSSPGLAGGPNEQFF.

The chain couples TRBV19 to TRBJ2-7; TRBD1 is a possible D gene (5 bases). The V and J ends lost 6 bases and 0 bases respectively, with 12 bases between them. The CDR3 is 14 residues long. CDR1 LNHDA and CDR2 SQIVND come from the germline V gene (reference sequence). The CDR3 region is CASRHDRYSYEQYF. The DNA for the CDR3 is TGTGCCAGTAGACATGACAGATACTCCTACGAGCAGTACTTC.

The chain links TRBV9 to TRBJ2-1; 7 bases line up with TRBD2. The CDR3 consists of 15 residues. Germline V lookup: CDR1 SGDLS, CDR2 YYNGEE. The V gene end was trimmed by 3 bases and the J gene end by 0 bases; junction bases not matched to a gene: 3. CDR3: CASSDTSASYNEQFF. DNA for the CDR3: TGTGCCAGCAGCGATACTAGCGCCTCCTACAATGAGCAGTTCTTC.

A single count supports this clone. The rearrangement links TRBV6-1 to TRBJ1-5; the D gene is possibly TRBD1 (6 bases). Per germline, CDR1 MNHNS and CDR2 SASEGT. The CDR3 has 16 amino acids. Trimming took off 4 bases at V and 0 bases at J, with 13 bases between the two ends. CDR3 sequence reads: CASSGWDTYSNQPQHF. The CDR3 nucleotides are TGTGCCAGCAGTGGTTGGGACACCTATAGCAATCAGCCCCAGCATTTT.

The chain recombines TRBV28 with TRBJ1-1; D is unclear. Germline lookup yields CDR1 MDHEN and CDR2 SYDVKM. V lost 5 bases to trimming and J lost 11 bases, with 18 bases between them. CDR3 length equals 13 residues. For the CDR3, the DNA is TGTGCCAGCAGTCCCGGTAGGACTTTCTGGGCTTTCTTT. The encoded protein is CASSPGRTFWAFF.

V usage is TRBV5-5 and J usage is TRBJ2-7, with D unclear. The CDR3 has 14 residues. The V end lost 2 bases, the J end lost 5 bases, and 14 bases lay between the germline ends. Germline V CDR1 and CDR2: SGHKS, YYEKEE (reference sequence). The CDR3 protein is CASSFRTVPHEQYF. The CDR3 coding sequence is TGTGCCAGCAGCTTTAGGACGGTCCCCCACGAGCAGTACTTC.

The V gene is TRBV6-6, the J gene TRBJ2-7; maybe TRBD2 (6 bases). Germline V gives CDR1 MNHNY, CDR2 SVGAGI (reference sequence). The V gene lost 5 bases and the J gene lost 4 bases, with 12 bases spanning the gap. CDR3 length equals 13 residues. CDR3 residues: CASSRDLRYEQYF. CDR3 in DNA: TGTGCCAGCAGTCGGGACTTACGATACGAGCAGTACTTC.

The table lists this clone with a count of one. This chain joins TRBV15 and TRBJ2-3, with D possibly TRBD1 on 5 matching bases. This CDR3 contains 14 residues. Trimming left V 9 bases short and J 1 base short, with 14 bases between. Germline CDR1 reads LNHNV; CDR2 reads YYDKDF (reference sequence). The CDR3 loop is CATGVGRGTDTQYF. DNA for the CDR3: TGTGCCACAGGGGTGGGCCGGGGCACAGATACGCAGTATTTT.

V and J are TRBV30 and TRBJ1-6, with 9 bases matching TRBD1. The CDR3 is made up of 12 amino acids. Trimming cost V 5 bases and J 7 bases; bases outside gene matches: 0. Germline assignment: CDR1 GTSNPN and CDR2 SVGIG (reference sequence). The chain's CDR3 is CAWDRGNSPLHF. The CDR3 bases are TGTGCCTGGGACAGGGGGAATTCACCCCTCCACTTT.

This chain connects TRBV19 to TRBJ2-4; the D is unclear. V lost 4 bases to trimming and J lost 1 base, with 14 bases between them. Germline CDR1 reads LNHDA; CDR2 reads SQIVND (reference sequence). The CDR3 extends over 16 amino acids. The CDR3: CASSTPPPKAKNIQYF. The DNA for the CDR3 is TGTGCCAGTAGTACTCCCCCCCCTAAGGCCAAAAACATTCAGTACTTC.

The CDR3 sequence is CASSLAEKLFF. CDR3 nucleotides: TGTGCCAGCAGTTTAGCTGAAAAACTGTTTTTT. The genes are TRBV28 and TRBJ1-4; D remains unclear. Trimming took off 2 bases at V and 7 bases at J, with 2 bases between the two ends. Germline V CDR1 and CDR2: MDHEN, SYDVKM. The length of the CDR3 is 11 residues.

V gene TRBV5-4 combines with J gene TRBJ1-5; D uncertain. V was pared by 0 bases and J by 3 bases, with 1 base between. The CDR3 consists of 12 residues. The germline V gene has CDR1 SGHNT and CDR2 YYREEE (reference sequence). Here the CDR3 DNA reads TGTGCCAGCAGCTTGGACAATCAGCCCCAGCATTTT. It codes for CASSLDNQPQHF.

This clone was observed once. The rearrangement links TRBV6-5 to TRBJ2-7; D gene ambiguous. The CDR3 spans 13 residues. Germline V CDR1 and CDR2: MNHEY, SVGAGI. The germline V and J ends were trimmed by 2 bases and 2 bases, with 7 bases remaining between them. The DNA for the CDR3 is TGTGCCAGCAGTTACGCCGTAGCCTACGAGCAGTACTTC. The encoded protein is CASSYAVAYEQYF.

The chain recombines TRBV27 with TRBJ2-1; D possibly corresponds to TRBD2 (7 bases). Between the trimmed V and J ends, which lost 3 bases and 0 bases, there was a span of 12 bases. CDR3 size: 16 residues. Germline CDR1 and CDR2: MNHEY and SMNVEV (reference sequence). The CDR3 spells CASSLGASGSYNEQFF. CDR3 nucleotide sequence: TGTGCCAGCAGTTTGGGGGCTAGCGGCTCCTACAATGAGCAGTTCTTC.

The V call is TRBV6-5, the J call TRBJ1-1, with D tentatively TRBD1 (6 bases). Germline-derived CDR1 and CDR2 are MNHEY and SVGAGI. V lost 2 bases to trimming and J lost 2 bases, with 15 bases between them. The CDR3 runs to 16 residues. As DNA, the CDR3 is TGTGCCAGCAGTTACGTTGTCAGGGGAGTCAACACTGAAGCTTTCTTT. It encodes CASSYVVRGVNTEAFF.

The rearrangement uses TRBV5-5 and TRBJ2-1; 7 bases fit TRBD2. V was pared by 3 bases and J by 3 bases, with 9 bases of the junction left unmatched. CDR3 length: 16 amino acids. The germline V gene encodes CDR1 SGHKS and CDR2 YYEKEE (reference sequence). CDR3 nucleotide sequence: TGTGCCAGCAGCTCAGGGACTATTAACAGCTACAATGAGCAGTTCTTC. It codes for CASSSGTINSYNEQFF.

In its sample, this clone was seen once. This chain links TRBV5-1 with TRBJ2-5; 7 positions match TRBD1. Germline V CDR1 and CDR2: SGHRS, YFSETQ. The CDR3 sequence is 13 residues long. After removal of 2 bases from V and 4 bases from J, the junction contained 2 bases not matched to a gene. CDR3 residues: CASSLTGAETQYF. CDR3 sequence (DNA): TGCGCCAGCAGCTTAACAGGGGCAGAGACCCAGTACTTC.

The chain links TRBV27 to TRBJ1-5; D gene uncertain. Germline CDR1 MNHEY, CDR2 SMNVEV (reference sequence). CDR3 length: 14 residues. As DNA, the CDR3 is TGTGCTCCAATGTGGAGGGAAGGGAATCAGCCCCAGCATTTT. It is translated as CAPMWREGNQPQHF.

The V and J genes are TRBV9 and TRBJ2-7, with D possibly being TRBD1 (6 bases). Per germline, CDR1 SGDLS and CDR2 YYNGEE. The V gene lost 3 bases and the J gene lost 3 bases, with 13 bases spanning the gap. The CDR3 extends over 14 amino acids. CDR3 sequence (DNA): TGTGCCAGCAGCGCCCGGGACATATTCTACGAGCAGTACTTC. This gives the protein CASSARDIFYEQYF.